Listed here are 4 T cell receptor beta chains from one sample, sequenced in a study of T cells after yellow fever vaccination. TCRdb fed the 5' RACE reads into MiXCR, producing one record per CDR3 protein. The table shows roughly 96,000 distinct CDR3 sequences, with about 8.8% occurring only once. The sequencing here drew on CD8+ T cells not binding an NS4B(214-222) dextramer, sorted from PBMCs, taken roughly 14 days after the first yellow fever vaccination. These receptors were obtained from a man younger than 30 who received the YFV17D yellow fever vaccine.

The chain combines TRBV5-8 with TRBJ2-7; maybe TRBD1 (5 bases). The V gene lost 0 bases and the J gene lost 3 bases, with 13 bases spanning the gap. The CDR3 is 15 residues long. Per germline, CDR1 SGHTS and CDR2 YDEGEE. The CDR3 spells CASSLVSQGIYEQYV. CDR3 coding DNA: TGTGCCAGCAGCTTGGTCTCCCAGGGAATCTACGAGCAGTACGTC.

This clonotype showed up just a few times. This chain links TRBV21-1 with TRBJ2-7; TRBD1 was called by the table and not checked on the DNA. TRBV21-1 is designated a pseudogene. The CDR3 consists of 13 residues. CDR3 region: CASSKAPGNEQYV. The CDR3 coding sequence is TGTGCCAGCAGCAAAGCGCCCGGGAATGAGCAGTACGTC.

V usage is TRBV11-2 and J usage is TRBJ2-2, with a weak D call TRBD1 (5 bases). The V end lost 1 base, the J end lost 3 bases, and 6 bases lay between the germline ends. Germline-derived CDR1 and CDR2 are SGHAT and FQNNGV. The CDR3 runs 14 residues. CDR3 nucleotides: TGTGCCAGCAGCTTAGCAGGGTACACCGGGGAGCTGTTTTTT. Encoded protein: CASSLAGYTGELFF.

The chain employs TRBV5-4 and TRBJ2-6; 7 bases line up with TRBD1. The CDR3 extends over 15 amino acids. J was trimmed by 4 bases and V by 1 base; bases with no gene match: 2. Germline V gene lookup returns CDR1 SGHNT and CDR2 YYREEE (reference sequence). This chain's CDR3 is CASSLTGAGANVLTF. The CDR3 coding sequence is TGTGCCAGCAGCTTGACAGGGGCCGGGGCCAACGTCCTGACTTTC. Full variable domain (missing parts from reference TRBV5-4 and TRBJ2-6): ETGVTQSPTHLIKTRGQQVTLRCSSQSGHNTVSWYQQALGQGPQFIFQYYREEENGRGNFPPRFSGLQFPNYSSELNVNALELDDSALYLCASSLTGAGANVLTFGAGSRLTVL.